These 5 T cell receptor beta chains originate from one sample sequenced in a study of blood T cell repertoires in COVID-19. This table comes from immunoSEQ multiplex PCR, and its TCRdb copy is limited to in-frame clones, with some not included. The sample carries 250,000 to 350,000 clones, approximately 82% recorded once. The specimen sequenced was peripheral blood. The origin of the receptors is a woman aged 45-65 years with acute or convalescent COVID-19.

This sequence joins TRBV3-1 (or the pseudogene TRBV3-2) and TRBJ2-3; maybe TRBD2 (6 bases). The V end was cut by 4 bases, the J end by 2 bases, with 13 bases between. The CDR3 extends over 15 amino acids. Germline V gene lookup returns CDR1 LGHDT and CDR2 YNNKEL (reference sequence). The CDR3 protein is CASSRLPGDTDTQYF. The DNA of the CDR3 is TGTGCCAGCAGCCGACTGCCGGGGGACACAGATACGCAGTATTTT.

This clone was found a few times. The chain combines TRBV11-2 with TRBJ1-5; TRBD1 might be the D (6 bases). Germline V gene lookup returns CDR1 SGHAT and CDR2 FQNNGV. The CDR3 extends over 13 amino acids. V was pared by 5 bases and J by 7 bases, with 12 bases between. The CDR3 protein is CASSVSGAQPQHF. The CDR3 bases are TGTGCCAGCAGCGTCTCAGGGGCCCAGCCCCAGCATTTT.

The chain uses TRBV5-1 and TRBJ1-1; D is undetermined. This CDR3 is 13 amino acids long. Trimming took off 4 bases at V and 1 base at J, with 8 bases between the two ends. Per the germline V gene, CDR1 is SGHRS and CDR2 is YFSETQ. For the CDR3, the DNA is TGCGCCAGCAGCCAACAGCCGAACACTGAAGCTTTCTTT. It codes for CASSQQPNTEAFF.

The genes are TRBV11-2 and TRBJ2-7; 7 bases are a match to TRBD1. The V gene's germline CDR1 is SGHAT and CDR2 FQNNGV. The CDR3 spans 14 residues. V lost 4 bases, J lost 2 bases, and 5 bases stayed unmatched. Written as DNA, the CDR3 is TGTGCCAGCAGCTCGGACAGGACCACCTACGAGCAGTACTTC. It specifies CASSSDRTTYEQYF.

The CDR3 DNA follows: TGTGCCAGCAGTACGGGGGGGAACTTGCCCGATACGCAGTATTTT. It encodes CASSTGGNLPDTQYF. V is TRBV27 and J is TRBJ2-3; the match to TRBD2 covers 8 bases. There are 15 residues in the CDR3. V lost 5 bases to trimming and J lost 6 bases; unmatched junction nucleotides: 10. In germline, CDR1 is MNHEY, CDR2 SMNVEV (reference sequence).